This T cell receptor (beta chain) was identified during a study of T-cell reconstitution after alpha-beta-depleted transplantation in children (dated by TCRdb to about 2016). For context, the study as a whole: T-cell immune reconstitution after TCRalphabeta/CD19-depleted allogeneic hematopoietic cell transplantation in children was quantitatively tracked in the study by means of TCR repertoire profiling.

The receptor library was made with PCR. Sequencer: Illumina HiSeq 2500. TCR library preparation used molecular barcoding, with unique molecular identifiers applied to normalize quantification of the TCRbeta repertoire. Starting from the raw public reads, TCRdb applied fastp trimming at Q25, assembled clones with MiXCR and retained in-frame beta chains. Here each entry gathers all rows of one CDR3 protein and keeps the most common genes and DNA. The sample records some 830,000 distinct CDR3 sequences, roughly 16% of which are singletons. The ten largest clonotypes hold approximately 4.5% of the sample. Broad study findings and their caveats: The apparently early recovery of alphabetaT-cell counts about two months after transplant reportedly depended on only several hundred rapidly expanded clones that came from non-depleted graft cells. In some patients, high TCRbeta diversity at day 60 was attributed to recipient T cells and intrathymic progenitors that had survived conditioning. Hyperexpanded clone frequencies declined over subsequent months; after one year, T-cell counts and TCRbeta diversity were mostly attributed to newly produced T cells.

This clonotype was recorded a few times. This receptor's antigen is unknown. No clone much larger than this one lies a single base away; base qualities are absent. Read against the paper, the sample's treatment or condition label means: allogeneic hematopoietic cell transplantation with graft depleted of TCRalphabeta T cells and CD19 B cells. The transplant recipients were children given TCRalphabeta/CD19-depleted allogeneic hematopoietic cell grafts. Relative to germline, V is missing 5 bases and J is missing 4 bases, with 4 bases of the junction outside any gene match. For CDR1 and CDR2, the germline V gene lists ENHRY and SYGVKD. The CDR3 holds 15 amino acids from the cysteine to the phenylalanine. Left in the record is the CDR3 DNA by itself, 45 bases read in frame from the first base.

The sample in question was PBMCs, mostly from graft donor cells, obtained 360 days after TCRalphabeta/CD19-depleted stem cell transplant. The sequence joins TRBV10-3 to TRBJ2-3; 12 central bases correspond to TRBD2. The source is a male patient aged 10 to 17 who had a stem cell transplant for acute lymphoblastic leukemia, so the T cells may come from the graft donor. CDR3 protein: CAISSRLAGADTQYF. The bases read TGTGCCATCAGTTCCCGACTAGCGGGAGCAGATACGCAGTATTTT.